These T cell receptor beta chains were read from a single sample in a study of blood T cells in healthy people across ages. One entry per CDR3 protein results from TCRdb running MiXCR on the 5' RACE reads. The table shows approximately 800,000 distinct CDR3 sequences, with approximately 53% occurring only once. The specimen sequenced was blood. These receptors were taken from a man older than 75 in good health. CDR3s include the opening cysteine and the closing phenylalanine or tryptophan. Fields, in order: clone size, D gene, V gene, J gene, CDR3 protein, CDR3 DNA. D genes are given only for firm matches. The size of a clone is reported for some rows only, either as once, few or many, or as a class for expanded clones.

abundance: -; d_gene: -; v_gene: TRBV27; j_gene: TRBJ2-3; CDR3aa: CASSLADTRYF; CDR3nt: TGTGCCAGCAGTTTGGCAGATACGCGGTATTTT
abundance: -; d_gene: -; v_gene: TRBV9; j_gene: TRBJ2-6; CDR3aa: CASSAGVRSGANVLTF; CDR3nt: TGTGCCAGCAGCGCAGGAGTCCGCTCTGGGGCCAACGTCCTGACTTTC
abundance: -; d_gene: -; v_gene: TRBV20-1; j_gene: TRBJ2-2; CDR3aa: CSAREPTGELFF; CDR3nt: TGCAGTGCTAGAGAACCCACCGGGGAGCTGTTTTTT
abundance: -; d_gene: -; v_gene: TRBV21-1; j_gene: TRBJ2-1; CDR3aa: CASPGEDRDYNEQFF; CDR3nt: TGTGCCAGCCCGGGAGAGGACAGGGACTACAATGAGCAGTTCTTC
abundance: few; d_gene: TRBD1; v_gene: TRBV20-1; j_gene: TRBJ2-3; CDR3aa: CSARAQGLGYAYF; CDR3nt: TGCAGTGCTAGAGCACAGGGGCTCGGATACGCGTATTTT
abundance: -; d_gene: TRBD2; v_gene: TRBV20-1; j_gene: TRBJ2-3; CDR3aa: CSARGLASPDTQYF; CDR3nt: TGCAGTGCTAGGGGACTAGCTAGTCCAGATACGCAGTATTTT
abundance: few; d_gene: -; v_gene: TRBV4-2; j_gene: TRBJ2-1; CDR3aa: CASSKDVVTGVTYNEQFF; CDR3nt: TGTGCCAGCAGCAAAGATGTGGTCACGGGAGTCACCTACAATGAGCAGTTCTTC
abundance: few; d_gene: TRBD1; v_gene: TRBV5-1; j_gene: TRBJ2-1; CDR3aa: CASSLDRGAYNEQFF; CDR3nt: TGCGCCAGCAGCCTTGACAGGGGGGCCTACAATGAGCAGTTCTTC
abundance: -; d_gene: -; v_gene: TRBV2; j_gene: TRBJ2-1; CDR3aa: CASIERREGEQFF; CDR3nt: TGTGCCAGCATCGAGCGGCGAGAGGGGGAGCAGTTCTTC
abundance: few; d_gene: -; v_gene: TRBV14; j_gene: TRBJ2-7; CDR3aa: CASSQRTASYEQYF; CDR3nt: TGTGCCAGCAGCCAGCGGACAGCCTCCTACGAGCAGTACTTC
abundance: -; d_gene: TRBD1; v_gene: TRBV5-1; j_gene: TRBJ1-4; CDR3aa: CASSARTGLENEKLFF; CDR3nt: TGCGCCAGCAGCGCCCGGACAGGTCTCGAGAATGAAAAACTGTTTTTT
abundance: -; d_gene: TRBD2; v_gene: TRBV29-1; j_gene: TRBJ2-7; CDR3aa: CSVVRENEQYF; CDR3nt: TGCAGCGTGGTGCGGGAGAACGAGCAGTACTTC
abundance: few; d_gene: TRBD2; v_gene: TRBV27; j_gene: TRBJ2-3; CDR3aa: CASSLGGDWTDTQYF; CDR3nt: TGTGCCAGCAGTTTAGGGGGGGATTGGACAGATACGCAGTATTTT
abundance: -; d_gene: -; v_gene: TRBV6-5; j_gene: TRBJ2-1; CDR3aa: CASGHLGAHNEQFF; CDR3nt: TGTGCCAGCGGCCACTTAGGGGCCCACAATGAGCAGTTCTTC
abundance: -; d_gene: -; v_gene: TRBV10-3; j_gene: TRBJ1-1; CDR3aa: CAISSLTVNTEAFF; CDR3nt: TGTGCCATCAGCAGCCTGACAGTTAACACTGAAGCTTTCTTT
abundance: -; d_gene: -; v_gene: TRBV10-3; j_gene: TRBJ2-3; CDR3aa: CAVRGRTRSYAYF; CDR3nt: TGTGCCGTCAGGGGCAGAACCCGTAGCTACGCGTATTTT
abundance: -; d_gene: TRBD2; v_gene: TRBV6-1; j_gene: TRBJ2-1; CDR3aa: CASSDGASGTPPYNEQFF; CDR3nt: TGTGCCAGCAGTGACGGTGCTAGCGGGACTCCCCCTTACAATGAGCAGTTCTTC
abundance: -; d_gene: TRBD2; v_gene: TRBV6-5; j_gene: TRBJ2-1; CDR3aa: CASSGTSGHNEQFF; CDR3nt: TGTGCCAGCAGTGGGACTAGCGGGCACAATGAGCAGTTCTTC
abundance: -; d_gene: -; v_gene: TRBV7-2; j_gene: TRBJ1-2; CDR3aa: CASSLGSTRGYTF; CDR3nt: TGTGCCAGCAGCTTAGGGTCAACCCGGGGCTACACCTTC
abundance: -; d_gene: TRBD1; v_gene: TRBV12-3/TRBV12-4; j_gene: TRBJ2-1; CDR3aa: CASTRTGLYDEQFF; CDR3nt: TGTGCCAGCACCCGGACAGGTTTATACGATGAGCAGTTCTTC
abundance: -; d_gene: -; v_gene: TRBV24-1; j_gene: TRBJ2-7; CDR3aa: CATSGRPTYEQYF; CDR3nt: TGTGCCACCAGTGGGCGGCCTACCTACGAGCAGTACTTC
abundance: many; d_gene: -; v_gene: TRBV5-5; j_gene: TRBJ1-1; CDR3aa: CASSLDPNTEAFF; CDR3nt: TGTGCCAGCAGCTTGGACCCGAACACTGAAGCTTTCTTT
abundance: -; d_gene: -; v_gene: TRBV4-1; j_gene: TRBJ2-1; CDR3aa: CASSRPEGALGHNEQFF; CDR3nt: TGCGCCAGCAGCCGACCGGAGGGGGCCCTCGGGCACAATGAGCAGTTCTTC
abundance: -; d_gene: -; v_gene: TRBV6-5; j_gene: TRBJ2-5; CDR3aa: CASSYSPTGTYNEQYF; CDR3nt: TGTGCCAGCAGTTACTCGCCGACAGGTACCTACAATGAGCAGTACTTC
abundance: -; d_gene: -; v_gene: TRBV3-1; j_gene: TRBJ2-5; CDR3aa: CASSALGGTQYF; CDR3nt: TGTGCCAGCAGCGCCCTGGGAGGGACCCAGTACTTC
abundance: once; d_gene: TRBD2; v_gene: TRBV7-2; j_gene: TRBJ2-1; CDR3aa: CASSLASSGRFNEQFF; CDR3nt: TGTGCCAGCAGCTTAGCGTCTAGCGGGAGGTTCAATGAGCAGTTCTTC
abundance: -; d_gene: -; v_gene: TRBV20-1; j_gene: TRBJ2-7; CDR3aa: CSADRANEQYF; CDR3nt: TGCAGTGCGGACAGAGCCAATGAGCAGTACTTC
abundance: few; d_gene: -; v_gene: TRBV3-1; j_gene: TRBJ2-3; CDR3aa: CASSHDRFPRYAYF; CDR3nt: TGTGCCAGCAGCCATGACAGGTTCCCCAGATACGCGTATTTT
abundance: few; d_gene: TRBD1; v_gene: TRBV25-1; j_gene: TRBJ2-3; CDR3aa: CASSRQGSDTQYF; CDR3nt: TGTGCCAGCAGCAGACAGGGATCAGATACGCAGTATTTT
abundance: -; d_gene: -; v_gene: TRBV5-1; j_gene: TRBJ2-7; CDR3aa: CASSLPSHYEQYF; CDR3nt: TGCGCCAGCAGCTTACCCAGTCACTACGAGCAGTACTTC
abundance: -; d_gene: -; v_gene: TRBV6-6; j_gene: TRBJ2-2; CDR3aa: CASRQGSGELFF; CDR3nt: TGTGCCAGCAGACAGGGTTCCGGGGAGCTGTTTTTT
abundance: -; d_gene: TRBD2; v_gene: TRBV3-1; j_gene: TRBJ2-7; CDR3aa: CASSQYGTSGYEQYF; CDR3nt: TGTGCCAGCAGCCAATACGGGACTAGCGGCTACGAGCAGTACTTC
abundance: -; d_gene: TRBD2; v_gene: TRBV20-1; j_gene: TRBJ2-1; CDR3aa: CSAPSRTSGSSYEQFF; CDR3nt: TGCAGTGCTCCCAGCCGGACTAGCGGGAGTAGTTATGAACAGTTCTTC
abundance: few; d_gene: -; v_gene: TRBV20-1; j_gene: TRBJ2-7; CDR3aa: CSAKSGSRYEQYF; CDR3nt: TGCAGTGCTAAATCAGGGAGTCGGTACGAGCAGTACTTC
abundance: -; d_gene: TRBD2; v_gene: TRBV12-3/TRBV12-4; j_gene: TRBJ2-2; CDR3aa: CASSPGTSGSWTGELFF; CDR3nt: TGTGCCAGCAGTCCAGGAACTAGCGGGAGTTGGACCGGGGAGCTGTTTTTT
abundance: -; d_gene: -; v_gene: TRBV24-1; j_gene: TRBJ2-7; CDR3aa: CATSDFPTDEQYF; CDR3nt: TGTGCCACCAGTGATTTTCCGACGGACGAGCAGTACTTC
abundance: -; d_gene: -; v_gene: TRBV29-1; j_gene: TRBJ1-1; CDR3aa: CSAGRAAEAFF; CDR3nt: TGCAGCGCTGGGAGAGCGGCTGAAGCTTTCTTT
abundance: -; d_gene: -; v_gene: TRBV12-3/TRBV12-4; j_gene: TRBJ1-4; CDR3aa: CASSESGLTNEKLFF; CDR3nt: TGTGCCAGCAGTGAATCGGGCTTAACTAATGAAAAACTGTTTTTT
abundance: once; d_gene: -; v_gene: TRBV7-2; j_gene: TRBJ2-1; CDR3aa: CASSYQVGASVDPNEQFF; CDR3nt: TGTGCCAGCAGCTACCAAGTGGGAGCTAGCGTGGACCCCAATGAGCAGTTCTTC
abundance: few; d_gene: -; v_gene: TRBV29-1; j_gene: TRBJ1-3; CDR3aa: CSVAGTPSGNTIYF; CDR3nt: TGCAGCGTTGCCGGGACACCCTCTGGAAACACCATATATTTT
abundance: -; d_gene: TRBD2; v_gene: TRBV6-1; j_gene: TRBJ2-1; CDR3aa: CASSGLAGDSYNEQFF; CDR3nt: TGTGCCAGCAGTGGACTAGCGGGGGACTCCTACAATGAGCAGTTCTTC
abundance: few; d_gene: -; v_gene: TRBV10-3; j_gene: TRBJ2-7; CDR3aa: CAISGRDRENEQYF; CDR3nt: TGTGCCATCAGCGGGAGGGACAGGGAAAACGAGCAGTACTTC
abundance: -; d_gene: -; v_gene: TRBV6-5; j_gene: TRBJ2-4; CDR3aa: CASTPSKGGLNIQYF; CDR3nt: TGTGCCAGCACACCTTCCAAGGGCGGGTTAAACATTCAGTACTTC
abundance: -; d_gene: TRBD1; v_gene: TRBV24-1; j_gene: TRBJ2-1; CDR3aa: CATSVGQGVNEQFF; CDR3nt: TGTGCCACCAGTGTGGGCCAGGGGGTAAATGAGCAGTTCTTC
abundance: -; d_gene: TRBD2; v_gene: TRBV7-9; j_gene: TRBJ2-7; CDR3aa: CASSSDREAYEQYF; CDR3nt: TGTGCCAGCAGCTCAGACCGGGAGGCCTACGAGCAGTACTTC
abundance: -; d_gene: -; v_gene: TRBV2; j_gene: TRBJ1-2; CDR3aa: CASSEAPAVTGGYTF; CDR3nt: TGTGCCAGCAGTGAAGCGCCGGCAGTGACTGGTGGCTACACCTTC